This T cell receptor beta chain stems from a study of blood T cell repertoires in COVID-19. TCRdb's copy holds only in-frame clones and misses some; the assay was immunoSEQ multiplex PCR. The sample carries some 99,000 clones, approximately 87% recorded once. The V segment lost 6 bases and the J segment 3 bases; nucleotides outside the gene matches: 3. The CDR3 sequence is 13 residues long. From germline, CDR1 is ENHRY and CDR2 SYGVKD. The clonotype originates from a woman in her sixties or seventies with acute or convalescent COVID-19. Sample: peripheral blood. The chain uses TRBV10-3 and TRBJ2-3; 7 bases line up with TRBD2. The CDR3 DNA reads TGTGCCATCAGGGCCGGGGGGACAGATACGCAGTATTTT. Its translation is CAIRAGGTDTQYF.